This TCR beta chain appears in the sequencing data of a study of T cells in Graves' hyperthyroidism and ophthalmopathy. About the study: At the time of initial diagnosis and before any treatment, peripheral blood was collected.

There were TCR beta CDR3 regions amplified from RNA transcripts. First-round RT-PCR with HTBI primers amplified the TCR CDR3 region. MiXCR, run by TCRdb on the multiplex PCR reads, gives a single entry per CDR3 protein. Here the sample spans approximately 490,000 distinct CDR3 sequences, about 20% being singletons. In its sample, this clonotype was seen a few times. This may come from a read error, since a much larger clone is one base off. Used for diagnoses were clinical symptoms, serum thyroxine and TRAb, thyroid ultrasound and orbital computed tomography. Fresh peripheral blood, approximately 10 ml, was the source of the PBMCs. The clonotype was recovered from a woman aged 70-85 years with Graves' ophthalmopathy. Sequencing was carried out using blood.

CDR3 nucleotide sequence: TGTGCCAGCAGTGGGACAGGCTTCTCTGGGGCCAACGTCCTGACTTTC. Protein: CASSGTGFSGANVLTF. The chain carries TRBV28 and TRBJ2-6, with 8 bases fitting TRBD1. The CDR3 consists of 16 residues. V lost 5 bases, J lost 0 bases, and 3 bases stayed unmatched. Germline lookup yields CDR1 MDHEN and CDR2 SYDVKM. The variable domain in full, with the rest retrieved from reference TRBV28 and TRBJ2-6, is DVKVTQSSRYLVKRTGEKVFLECVQDMDHENMFWYRQDPGLGLRLIYFSYDVKMKEKGDIPEGYSVSREKKERFSLILESASTNQTSMYLCASSGTGFSGANVLTFGAGSRLTVL.